This is a list of T cell receptor beta chains from one sample in a study of T cells in Graves' hyperthyroidism and ophthalmopathy. TCRdb reprocessed the multiplex PCR reads with MiXCR, giving one entry per CDR3 protein. The repertoire holds around 400,000 distinct CDR3 sequences, with more than 20% as singletons. Input material: blood. The receptors here all came from a man in his fifties with Graves' hyperthyroidism. The CDR3 runs from the conserved cysteine through the conserved F or W. The order of the fields is J gene, V gene, D gene, CDR3 protein. A D gene is named only where the DNA matches it firmly.

>TRBJ2-7|TRBV27|.
CASSLRVRNYEQYF
>TRBJ2-1|TRBV11-2|TRBD1
CASSLGTGKQFF
>TRBJ2-7|TRBV20-1|.
CSAGADPYEQYF
>TRBJ2-1|TRBV3-1|.
CASSQDTGNEQFF
>TRBJ2-2|TRBV9|TRBD1
CASSPGGRGRAGTGELFF
>TRBJ2-7|TRBV30|.
CAWSTGLGEQYF
>TRBJ2-1|TRBV7-9|TRBD1
CASSLAMGQEGNEQFF
>TRBJ2-1|TRBV12-3/TRBV12-4|TRBD2
CASRLAGGPGEQFF
>TRBJ2-1|TRBV19|.
CASSMAGGWSSYNEQFF
>TRBJ1-6|TRBV7-9|.
CASSLVSGVRSPLHF
>TRBJ2-5|TRBV11-2|.
CASSRPQETQYF
>TRBJ2-5|TRBV12-5|TRBD2
CASGSPLAGSQETQYF
>TRBJ2-7|TRBV12-3/TRBV12-4|TRBD2
CASSSYSGRSDEQYF
>TRBJ2-5|TRBV5-1|.
CASSLVPETQYF
>TRBJ2-2|TRBV19|TRBD1
CASSIGRTGGNTGELFF
>TRBJ1-2|TRBV24-1|.
CATSDGQLYGYTF
>TRBJ2-3|TRBV6-1|.
CATATHPDTQYF
>TRBJ2-3|TRBV3-1|TRBD2
CASSQDQRESTDTQYF
>TRBJ2-1|TRBV7-2|TRBD2
CASSLMTSGRSLNEQFF
>TRBJ2-7|TRBV5-1|TRBD1
CASSRTGGRSYEQYF
>TRBJ2-3|TRBV11-3|TRBD2
CASSFPSGLGTDTQYF